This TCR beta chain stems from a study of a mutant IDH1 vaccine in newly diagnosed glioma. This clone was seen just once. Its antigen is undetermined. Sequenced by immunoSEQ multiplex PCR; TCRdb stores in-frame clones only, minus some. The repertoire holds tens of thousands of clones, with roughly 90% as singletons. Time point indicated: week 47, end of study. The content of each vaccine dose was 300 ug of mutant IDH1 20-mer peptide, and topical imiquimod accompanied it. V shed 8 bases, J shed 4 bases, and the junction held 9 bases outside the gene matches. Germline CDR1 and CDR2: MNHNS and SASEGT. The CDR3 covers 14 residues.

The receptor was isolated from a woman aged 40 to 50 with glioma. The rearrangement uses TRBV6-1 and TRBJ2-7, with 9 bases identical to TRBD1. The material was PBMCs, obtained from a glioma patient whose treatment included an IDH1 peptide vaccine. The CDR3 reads CASGGQGQTYEQYF. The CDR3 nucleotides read TGTGCCAGCGGGGGACAGGGCCAAACTTACGAGCAGTACTTC.